Each of the 11 T cell receptor beta chains below was sequenced from the same sample in a study of blood T cell repertoires in COVID-19. Only in-frame clones appear in the TCRdb table, and some are missing; sequencing was by immunoSEQ multiplex PCR. The sample contains a few hundred thousand clones, approximately 78% of which appear only once. The material sequenced was peripheral blood. These receptors came from a woman of 80 years or more with acute or convalescent COVID-19.

This clone was counted only a few times. The genes are TRBV19 and TRBJ2-5, with D perhaps matching TRBD1 (5 bases). V gave up 4 bases and J gave up 6 bases, with 12 bases separating them. The germline gives CDR1 LNHDA, CDR2 SQIVND (reference sequence). The CDR3 has 13 amino acids. CDR3 in amino acids: CASSTRGRQTQYF. DNA for the CDR3: TGTGCCAGTAGTACTAGGGGCAGACAGACCCAGTACTTC.

The gene calls are TRBV29-1 and TRBJ2-5, with TRBD1 matching 7 bases. The CDR3 has 13 amino acids. V was clipped by 5 bases and J by 3 bases; unmatched bases: 6. CDR1 and CDR2 (germline): SQVTM, ANQGSEA. The CDR3 DNA reads as TGCAGCGTTCGCAGGGGGTCGGAAGAGACCCAGTACTTC. Translated: CSVRRGSEETQYF.

The chain uses TRBV12-3 or TRBV12-4 and TRBJ1-1; D unclear. Trimming took off 7 bases at V and 0 bases at J, with 9 bases between the two ends. The CDR3 is made up of 13 amino acids. CDR3 sequence reads: CASTYKMNTEAFF. DNA for the CDR3: TGTGCCAGCACCTATAAAATGAACACTGAAGCTTTCTTT.

The rearrangement joins TRBV18 to TRBJ1-1; D ambiguous. The V and J ends lost 1 base and 2 bases respectively, with 8 bases between them. This CDR3 contains 14 residues. Germline V CDR1 and CDR2: KGHSH, LQKENI. The CDR3 coding sequence is TGTGCCAGCTCACCACAGAGCGGAAACACTGAAGCTTTCTTT. Its protein is CASSPQSGNTEAFF.

The table lists this clone with a count of one. This specimen includes other DNA sequences encoding the same CDR3. The rearrangement links TRBV7-3 to TRBJ2-3, with 9 bases aligning to TRBD2. Germline-derived CDR1 and CDR2 are SGHTA and FQGTGA. V gave up 5 bases and J gave up 6 bases; unmatched junction bases: 6. This CDR3 is 14 amino acids long. The CDR3 protein is CASSQGLAGDTQYF. CDR3 nucleotides: TGTGCCAGCAGCCAGGGACTAGCAGGGGATACGCAGTATTTT.

V is TRBV18 and J is TRBJ1-2; 7 bases map to TRBD1. V lost 2 bases, J lost 4 bases, and 7 bases stayed unmatched. Germline V CDR1 and CDR2: KGHSH, LQKENI. This CDR3 is built from 15 residues. CDR3 sequence reads: CASSPARGRGYGYTF. In DNA form, the CDR3 reads TGTGCCAGCTCACCAGCTAGGGGGCGCGGCTATGGCTACACCTTC.

This chain connects TRBV6-5 to TRBJ2-3; 9 nucleotides match TRBD2. V was clipped by 1 base and J by 4 bases; unmatched bases: 6. The CDR3 runs to 16 residues. Germline values: CDR1 MNHEY, CDR2 SVGAGI. CDR3 in DNA: TGTGCCAGCAGTTACTACGGGCGGGGGGGCGCAGATACGCAGTATTTT. Its translation: CASSYYGRGGADTQYF.

The gene calls are TRBV27 and TRBJ1-6; 7 nucleotides match TRBD1. Germline CDR1 reads MNHEY; CDR2 reads SMNVEV (reference sequence). The length of the CDR3 is 17 residues. V lost 5 bases to trimming and J lost 4 bases; unmatched junction nucleotides: 11. CDR3 coding DNA: TGTGCCAGCAGTCCCCATACAGGGGATCTGTATAATTCACCCCTCCACTTT. Translated: CASSPHTGDLYNSPLHF.

This clone was recorded once. The CDR3 is CASSYSVSDTEAFF. CDR3 in DNA: TGTGCCAGCAGTTACTCCGTATCCGACACTGAAGCTTTCTTT. The chain is built from TRBV6-5 and TRBJ1-1; D ambiguous. Germline CDR1 reads MNHEY; CDR2 reads SVGAGI. Trimming stripped 0 bases from V and 3 bases from J, with 8 bases between. This CDR3 spans 14 amino acids.

The J gene is TRBJ1-1, the V gene TRBV28; 8 bases line up with TRBD1. The CDR3 extends over 14 amino acids. Germline CDR1 and CDR2: MDHEN and SYDVKM. V shed 6 bases, J shed 2 bases, and the junction held 5 bases outside the gene matches. The DNA of the CDR3 is TGTGCCAGCAGCAGGGGGCTTGGTAACACTGAAGCTTTCTTT. Its translation: CASSRGLGNTEAFF.

The rearrangement links TRBV9 to TRBJ1-3; 7 bases fit TRBD1. The junction had 9 bases not matched to a gene; V was cut back by 0 bases and J by 0 bases. The CDR3 has 18 residues. Germline lookup yields CDR1 SGDLS and CDR2 YYNGEE. CDR3 in DNA: TGTGCCAGCAGCGTAGTTGGGACAGCCCCGAGCTCTGGAAACACCATATATTTT. It yields the protein CASSVVGTAPSSGNTIYF.